This T cell receptor (beta chain) comes out of a study of blood T cell repertoires in COVID-19. Study-wide background: The origin of the acute and convalescent COVID-19 samples was the United States, Italy and Spain. PBMCs, B-cell-depleted T cells, or T cells provided the cDNA or gDNA that made up the material.

Sequencing used immunoSEQ multiplex PCR; TCRdb keeps in-frame clones, though not all of them. The sample has about 160,000 clones, about 90% seen once. Germline-derived CDR1 and CDR2 are SGHTS and YDEGEE. The CDR3 runs 13 residues. The germline V and J ends were trimmed by 4 bases and 3 bases, with 10 bases remaining between them. V usage is TRBV5-8 and J usage is TRBJ1-2, with TRBD1 as a possible D gene (5 bases). The clonotype originates from a woman aged 40 to 50 who had been exposed to COVID-19. The sample consisted of PBMCs or T cells enriched from blood (not recorded which). The CDR3 is CASSPQTDYGYTF. In DNA form, the CDR3 reads TGTGCCAGCAGCCCACAGACAGACTATGGCTACACCTTC.